This is a list of T cell receptor beta chains from one sample in a study of Graves' ophthalmopathy and Graves' hyperthyroidism. Each CDR3 protein gets one entry after TCRdb re-called the multiplex PCR reads with MiXCR. The repertoire holds around 1.1 million distinct CDR3 sequences, about 40% seen once, with approximately 10% in the top ten. Sequenced input: peripheral blood or thyroid tissue (not recorded which). The origin of the receptors is an adult man with Graves' hyperthyroidism. CDR3s include the opening cysteine and the closing phenylalanine or tryptophan. Each record gives: clone size, D gene, V gene, J gene, CDR3 DNA, CDR3 protein. D genes are given only for firm matches. For some rows the clone size is stated as once, few or many, or as a class when expanded; others skip it.

abundance: many; d_gene: .; v_gene: TRBV9; j_gene: TRBJ1-5; CDR3nt: TGTGCCAGCAGTGCAGAGGGACACAATCAGCCCCAGCATTTT; CDR3aa: CASSAEGHNQPQHF
abundance: .; d_gene: .; v_gene: TRBV7-9; j_gene: TRBJ2-7; CDR3nt: TGTGCCAGCAGCTTAGACACAGGGCGGGCTTACGAGCAGTACTTC; CDR3aa: CASSLDTGRAYEQYF
abundance: .; d_gene: .; v_gene: TRBV12-3/TRBV12-4; j_gene: TRBJ2-5; CDR3nt: TGTGCCAGCAGTCTCCTACAGGGATGGGAGACCCAGTACTTC; CDR3aa: CASSLLQGWETQYF
abundance: many; d_gene: .; v_gene: TRBV7-9; j_gene: TRBJ1-5; CDR3nt: TGTGCCAGCAGCTTAGCGGGGCAGGGCTTCTATCAGCCCCAGCATTTT; CDR3aa: CASSLAGQGFYQPQHF
abundance: .; d_gene: .; v_gene: TRBV25-1; j_gene: TRBJ2-3; CDR3nt: TGTGCCAGCAGTGGCGGCATCTACACAGATACGCAGTATTTT; CDR3aa: CASSGGIYTDTQYF
abundance: .; d_gene: .; v_gene: TRBV9; j_gene: TRBJ1-2; CDR3nt: TGTGCCAGCACGAAGGAGTCTGCGGGCTACACCTTC; CDR3aa: CASTKESAGYTF
abundance: .; d_gene: .; v_gene: TRBV9; j_gene: TRBJ1-6; CDR3nt: TGTGCCAGCAGCGGGACCGGATCACCCCTCCACTTT; CDR3aa: CASSGTGSPLHF
abundance: once; d_gene: TRBD2; v_gene: TRBV15; j_gene: TRBJ2-1; CDR3nt: TGTGCCACCAGCAGACTAGCGGATTCCTACAATGAGCAGTTCTTC; CDR3aa: CATSRLADSYNEQFF
abundance: .; d_gene: .; v_gene: TRBV19; j_gene: TRBJ2-7; CDR3nt: TGTGCCAGCCAAATAGGGGATGGCGAGCAGTACTTC; CDR3aa: CASQIGDGEQYF
abundance: many; d_gene: .; v_gene: TRBV6-6; j_gene: TRBJ2-6; CDR3nt: TGTGCCAGCAGTTACGGACGGACTGGGGCCAACGTCCTGACTTTC; CDR3aa: CASSYGRTGANVLTF
abundance: .; d_gene: .; v_gene: TRBV19; j_gene: TRBJ1-4; CDR3nt: TGTGCCAGTAGTATCCGGGACTCGGAAAAACTGTTTTTT; CDR3aa: CASSIRDSEKLFF
abundance: few; d_gene: .; v_gene: TRBV6-5; j_gene: TRBJ2-2; CDR3nt: TGTGCCAGCAGTGGGTCCGGGACACTCACCGGGGAGCTGTTTTTT; CDR3aa: CASSGSGTLTGELFF
abundance: many; d_gene: .; v_gene: TRBV20-1; j_gene: TRBJ2-7; CDR3nt: TGCAGTGCTAGGAACGGAGACGAGCAGTACTTC; CDR3aa: CSARNGDEQYF
abundance: .; d_gene: .; v_gene: TRBV7-9; j_gene: TRBJ1-5; CDR3nt: TGTGCCAGCAGCTTTACCGGACAGCAGGATTATAGCAATCAGCCCCAGCATTTT; CDR3aa: CASSFTGQQDYSNQPQHF
abundance: many; d_gene: .; v_gene: TRBV2; j_gene: TRBJ2-6; CDR3nt: TGTGCCAGGGGGTTCCACAGAGCTGGGGCCAACGTCCTGACTTTC; CDR3aa: CARGFHRAGANVLTF
abundance: .; d_gene: .; v_gene: TRBV10-3; j_gene: TRBJ2-3; CDR3nt: TGTGCCATTTCGGAGGTGAACACAGATACGCAGTATTTT; CDR3aa: CAISEVNTDTQYF
abundance: .; d_gene: .; v_gene: TRBV19; j_gene: TRBJ1-2; CDR3nt: TGTGCCAGCTCACCACGGCAGGTGACCCCTAGCATCGATGGCTACACCTTC; CDR3aa: CASSPRQVTPSIDGYTF
abundance: .; d_gene: .; v_gene: TRBV4-2; j_gene: TRBJ1-6; CDR3nt: TGTGCCAGCAGCCAAGACTCCGGGGGGTACAATTCACCCCTCCACTTT; CDR3aa: CASSQDSGGYNSPLHF
abundance: .; d_gene: .; v_gene: TRBV11-2; j_gene: TRBJ1-5; CDR3nt: TGTGCCAGCAGCCCAGGCCAAGGGGTGATGAGGCAGCCCCAGCATTTT; CDR3aa: CASSPGQGVMRQPQHF
abundance: .; d_gene: TRBD1; v_gene: TRBV7-9; j_gene: TRBJ2-7; CDR3nt: TGTGCCAGCAGTGCCGGGGACAGGGCGTCTTACTTC; CDR3aa: CASSAGDRASYF